Presented here are 11 T cell receptor beta chains from one specimen sequenced in a study of human T cells and chemical hapten exposure. Time point meaning: patch test 3, about 24 weeks after DPC sensitization. Treatment in this sample: therapeutic diphenylcyclopropenone sensitization with weekly scalp DPC. TCRdb re-derived calls from the RACE reads in MiXCR, one entry per CDR3 protein. Of around 110,000 distinct CDR3 sequences listed, around 10% are singletons. The material sequenced was whole blood, taken in connection with sensitization to the hapten diphenylcyclopropenone (DPC). All receptors derive from a woman between 50 and 59 years old with alopecia areata. Some clones in this sample may be carry-over from other donors' samples.

The gene calls are TRBV24-1 and TRBJ1-1; D is perhaps TRBD1 (6 bases). Deletions cut 5 bases from V and 3 bases from J, with 9 bases between. The CDR3 contains 13 residues. CDR1 and CDR2 (germline): KGHDR, SFDVKD. The CDR3 DNA reads TGTGCCACCAGTGCACAGGGAGACACTGAAGCTTTCTTT. Translating gives CATSAQGDTEAFF.

This clonotype was counted between two and nine times. This chain links TRBV12-3 or TRBV12-4 with TRBJ1-5; no reliable D call. The CDR3 is 13 residues long. V was cut by 7 bases and J by 5 bases, with 12 bases left in between. CDR3 sequence (DNA): TGTGCCAGCAACACTCAGAACGATCAGCCCCAGCATTTT. It translates to CASNTQNDQPQHF.

V and J are TRBV6-6 and TRBJ1-1, with a tentative D call TRBD1 (6 bases). CDR1 and CDR2 from the germline V gene are MNHNY and SVGAGI (reference sequence). The V end lost 5 bases, the J end lost 7 bases, and 20 bases lay between the germline ends. This CDR3 region has 15 residues. The CDR3 coding sequence is TGTGCCAGCAGTCAGCGGGACAAAGGGGGAGGTGAAGCTTTCTTT. Protein: CASSQRDKGGGEAFF.

The gene calls are TRBV7-6 and TRBJ2-3, with a tentative D call TRBD2 (5 bases). The CDR3 runs to 14 residues. The germline CDR1 and CDR2 sequences are SGHVS and FNYEAQ. Trimming left V 4 bases short and J 6 bases short, with 14 bases between. The CDR3 sequence is CASSSIRGDDTQYF. The CDR3 nucleotides read TGTGCCAGCAGCTCCATACGGGGAGACGATACGCAGTATTTT.

V and J are TRBV29-1 and TRBJ1-5; tentatively, D is TRBD1 (5 bases). Trimming took 4 bases from V and 7 from J, leaving 14 bases between them. This CDR3 spans 13 amino acids. Germline V lookup: CDR1 SQVTM, CDR2 ANQGSEA. In DNA form, the CDR3 reads TGCAGCGTTGTTAGCAGGGCTGGACAGCCCCAGCATTTT. It is translated as CSVVSRAGQPQHF.

The rearrangement links TRBV5-5 to TRBJ2-3; D uncertain. V shed 1 base and J shed 0 bases, with 9 bases lying between them. Germline V gives CDR1 SGHKS, CDR2 YYEKEE (reference sequence). CDR3 size: 15 residues. CDR3 bases: TGTGCCAGCAGCTTGAGCACAGCGAGCACAGATACGCAGTATTTT. Protein product: CASSLSTASTDTQYF.

The rearrangement joins TRBV6-2 or TRBV6-3 to TRBJ1-4; D gene unclear. Looked up from germline, CDR1 is MNHEY and CDR2 is SVGEGT. CDR3 length equals 12 residues. V was shortened by 7 bases and J by 7 bases, with 10 bases between the two germline ends. Here the CDR3 reads CASTVAGEKLFF. In DNA, the CDR3 is TGTGCCAGCACGGTGGCGGGTGAAAAACTGTTTTTT.

This chain uses TRBV7-2 with TRBJ2-7; TRBD2 aligns across 11 bases. Germline CDR1 and CDR2: SGHTA and FQGNSA. The CDR3 is made up of 14 amino acids. V shed 5 bases and J 6 bases; nucleotides not matched to a gene: 6. The CDR3 sequence: CASSLTSGRREQYF. CDR3 nucleotide sequence: TGTGCCAGCAGCCTTACTAGCGGGAGACGCGAGCAGTACTTC. Together with reference TRBV7-2 and TRBJ2-7, the CDR3 gives the full variable domain: GAGVSQSPSNKVTEKGKDVELRCDPISGHTALYWYRQSLGQGLEFLIYFQGNSAPDKSGLPSDRFSAERTGGSVSTLTIQRTQQEDSAVYLCASSLTSGRREQYFGPGTRLTVT.

This clonotype was counted between two and nine times. The rearrangement uses TRBV5-1 and TRBJ2-7, with D perhaps TRBD2 (6 bases). The CDR3 spans 15 residues. V dropped 4 bases and J dropped 6 bases, with 20 bases sitting between them. Germline V gene lookup returns CDR1 SGHRS and CDR2 YFSETQ. Written as DNA, the CDR3 is TGCGCCAGCAGCCCCCGCCTTGGGGAGGCACGCGAGCAGTACTTC. As protein: CASSPRLGEAREQYF.

The rearrangement uses TRBV10-1 and TRBJ2-5, with 10 bases lining up with TRBD2. The V gene's germline CDR1 is WNHNN and CDR2 SYGVQD (reference sequence). The CDR3 has 14 residues. V shed 6 bases, J shed 7 bases, and the junction held 8 bases outside the gene matches. CDR3 bases: TGCGCCAGCAGCCCAAGCGGGAGGGCCGGGACCCAGTACTTC. Encoded protein: CASSPSGRAGTQYF.

The table lists this clonotype with a few counts. The chain combines TRBV20-1 with TRBJ2-7; D remains unclear. The germline V gene encodes CDR1 DFQATT and CDR2 SNEGSKA (reference sequence). The CDR3 loop spans 14 amino acids. Trimming pared 0 bases from V and 0 bases from J, leaving 9 bases between. The CDR3 is CSARDLRLSYEQYF. CDR3 coding DNA: TGCAGTGCTAGAGATCTTAGACTCTCCTACGAGCAGTACTTC.